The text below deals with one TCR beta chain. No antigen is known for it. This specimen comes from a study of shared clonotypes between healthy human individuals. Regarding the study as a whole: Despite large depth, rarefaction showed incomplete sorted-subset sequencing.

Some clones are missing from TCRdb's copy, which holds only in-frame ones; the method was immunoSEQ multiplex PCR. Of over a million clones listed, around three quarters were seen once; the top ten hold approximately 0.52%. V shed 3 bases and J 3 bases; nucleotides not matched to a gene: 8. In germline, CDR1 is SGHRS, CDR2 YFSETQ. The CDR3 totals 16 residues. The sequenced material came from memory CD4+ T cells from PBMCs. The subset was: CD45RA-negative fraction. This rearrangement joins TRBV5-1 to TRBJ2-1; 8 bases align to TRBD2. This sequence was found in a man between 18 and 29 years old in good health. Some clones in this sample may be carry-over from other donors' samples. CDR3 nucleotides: TGCGCCAGCAGCTCGTACGCGGGGGGCCTCTACAATGAGCAGTTCTTC. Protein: CASSSYAGGLYNEQFF.